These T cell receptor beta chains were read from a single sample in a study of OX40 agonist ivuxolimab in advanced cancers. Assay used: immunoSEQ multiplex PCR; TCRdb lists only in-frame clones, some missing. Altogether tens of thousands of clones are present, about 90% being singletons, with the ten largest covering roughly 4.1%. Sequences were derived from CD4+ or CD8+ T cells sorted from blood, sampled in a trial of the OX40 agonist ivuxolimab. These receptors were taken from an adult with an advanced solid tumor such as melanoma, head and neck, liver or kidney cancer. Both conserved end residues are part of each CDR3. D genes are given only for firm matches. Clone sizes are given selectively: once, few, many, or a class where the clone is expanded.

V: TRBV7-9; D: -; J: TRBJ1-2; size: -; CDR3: CASGRGLGYTF; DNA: TGTGCCAGCGGTAGGGGTTTGGGCTACACCTTC
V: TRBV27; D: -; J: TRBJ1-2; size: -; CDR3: CASSLSRDGVYGYTF; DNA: TGTGCCAGCAGTTTATCTCGGGATGGTGTCTATGGCTACACCTTC
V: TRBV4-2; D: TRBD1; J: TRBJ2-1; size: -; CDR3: CASSQGQGNGNEQFF; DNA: TGTGCCAGCAGCCAGGGACAGGGTAACGGGAATGAGCAGTTCTTC
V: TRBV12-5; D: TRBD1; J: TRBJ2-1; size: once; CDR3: CASGSGQGGDEQFF; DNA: TGTGCTAGTGGTTCGGGACAGGGTGGTGATGAGCAGTTCTTC
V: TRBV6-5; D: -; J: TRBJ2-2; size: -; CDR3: CASSPTGNNAGELFF; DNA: TGTGCCAGCAGTCCCACAGGGAACAACGCCGGGGAGCTGTTTTTT
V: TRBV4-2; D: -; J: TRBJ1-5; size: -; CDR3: CASSQDWAPATQPQHF; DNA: TGTGCCAGCAGCCAAGATTGGGCCCCAGCTACACAGCCCCAGCATTTT
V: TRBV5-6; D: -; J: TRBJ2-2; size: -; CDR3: CASSAGLNTGELFF; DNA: TGTGCCAGCAGCGCGGGCCTTAACACCGGGGAGCTGTTTTTT
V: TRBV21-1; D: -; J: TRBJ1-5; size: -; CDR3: CATPTAANQPQHF; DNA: TGTGCCACCCCTACAGCAGCGAATCAGCCCCAGCATTTT
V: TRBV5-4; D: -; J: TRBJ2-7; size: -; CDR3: CASSLLAATYEQYF; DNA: TGTGCCAGCAGCTTGTTAGCGGCCACCTACGAGCAGTACTTC
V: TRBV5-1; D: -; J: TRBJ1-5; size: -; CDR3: CASRNRKLNQPQHF; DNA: TGCGCCAGCAGGAACAGGAAGCTCAATCAGCCCCAGCATTTT
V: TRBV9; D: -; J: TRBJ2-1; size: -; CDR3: CASSVGDSAQYVQFF; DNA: TGTGCCAGCAGCGTAGGCGACTCAGCACAATACGTGCAGTTCTTC
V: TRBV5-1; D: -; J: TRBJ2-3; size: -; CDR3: CASSLALDFEAEGGSDTQYF; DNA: TGCGCCAGCAGCTTGGCCTTGGACTTTGAGGCCGAGGGCGGTTCAGATACGCAGTATTTT
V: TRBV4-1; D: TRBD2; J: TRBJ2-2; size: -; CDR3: CASSLAGGSLGELFF; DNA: TGCGCCAGCAGCCTAGCGGGAGGTTCGTTGGGGGAGCTGTTTTTT
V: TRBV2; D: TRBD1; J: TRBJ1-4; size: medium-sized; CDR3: CASRAGQGGREKLFF; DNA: TGTGCCAGCAGAGCTGGACAGGGAGGGCGTGAAAAACTGTTTTTT
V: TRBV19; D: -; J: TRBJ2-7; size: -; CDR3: CASSIPGSGLPYEQYF; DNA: TGTGCCAGTAGTATCCCGGGCAGCGGACTACCTTACGAGCAGTACTTC
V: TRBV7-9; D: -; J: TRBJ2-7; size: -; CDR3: CASSLVTGEIRYF; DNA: TGTGCCAGCAGCTTAGTGACAGGCGAGATTCGGTACTTC
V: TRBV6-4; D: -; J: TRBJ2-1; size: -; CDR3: CASSDYGNEQFF; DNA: TGTGCCAGCAGTGACTACGGTAATGAGCAGTTCTTC
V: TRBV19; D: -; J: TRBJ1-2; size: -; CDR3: CASTSRNSPYGYTF; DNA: TGTGCCAGTACCTCCCGGAACAGCCCCTATGGCTACACCTTC
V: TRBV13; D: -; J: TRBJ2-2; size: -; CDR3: CASSPGANTGELFF; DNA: TGTGCCAGCAGTCCAGGGGCGAACACCGGGGAGCTGTTTTTT
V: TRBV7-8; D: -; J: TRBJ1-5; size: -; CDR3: CASSLLGGTNQPQHF; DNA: TGTGCCAGCAGCTTACTCGGAGGGACCAATCAGCCCCAGCATTTT
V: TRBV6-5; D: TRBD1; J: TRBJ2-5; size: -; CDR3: CASGTGQGIQETQYF; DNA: TGTGCCAGCGGAACGGGACAGGGGATCCAAGAGACCCAGTACTTC
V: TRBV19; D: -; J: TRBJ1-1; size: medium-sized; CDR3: CASSSLPGWTEAFF; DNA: TGTGCCAGTAGTAGCCTGCCGGGGTGGACTGAAGCTTTCTTT
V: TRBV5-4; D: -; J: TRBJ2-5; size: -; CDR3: CASSLPGQETQYF; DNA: TGTGCCAGCAGCTTGCCAGGGCAAGAGACCCAGTACTTC
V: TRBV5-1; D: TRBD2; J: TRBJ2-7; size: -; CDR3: CASSLAGGPYEQYF; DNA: TGCGCCAGCAGCTTAGCGGGAGGCCCCTACGAGCAGTACTTC
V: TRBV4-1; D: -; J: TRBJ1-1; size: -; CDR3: CASSQAGPIEAFF; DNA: TGCGCCAGCAGCCAAGCGGGCCCCATTGAAGCTTTCTTT
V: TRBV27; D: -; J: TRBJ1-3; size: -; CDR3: CASSLSAGTGNTIYF; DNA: TGTGCCAGCAGTTTATCGGCAGGGACTGGAAACACCATATATTTT
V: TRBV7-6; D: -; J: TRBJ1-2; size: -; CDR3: CASSLVGGSWDGYTF; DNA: TGTGCCAGCAGCTTAGTGGGGGGCTCTTGGGATGGCTACACCTTC
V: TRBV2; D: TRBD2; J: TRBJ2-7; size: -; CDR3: CASSEGASGRSEQYF; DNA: TGTGCCAGCAGTGAGGGAGCGAGCGGGAGATCCGAGCAGTACTTC
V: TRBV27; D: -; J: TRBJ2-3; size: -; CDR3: CASSLSAPGAVTSTDTQYF; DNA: TGTGCCAGCAGTTTATCCGCCCCCGGGGCTGTTACTAGCACAGATACGCAGTATTTT
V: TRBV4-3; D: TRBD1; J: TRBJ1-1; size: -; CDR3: CASTSGGTEAFF; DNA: TGCGCCAGCACCTCAGGGGGCACTGAAGCTTTCTTT
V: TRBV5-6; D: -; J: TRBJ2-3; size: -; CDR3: CASSRLETSTDTQYF; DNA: TGTGCCAGCAGCCGGTTGGAAACTAGCACAGATACGCAGTATTTT
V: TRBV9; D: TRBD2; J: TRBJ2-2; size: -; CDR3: CASSVFGTSRSTGELFF; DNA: TGTGCCAGCAGCGTTTTCGGGACTAGCAGATCCACCGGGGAGCTGTTTTTT
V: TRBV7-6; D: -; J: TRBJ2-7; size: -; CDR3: CASSLQGNGDEQYF; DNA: TGTGCCAGCAGCTTACAGGGGAACGGGGACGAGCAGTACTTC
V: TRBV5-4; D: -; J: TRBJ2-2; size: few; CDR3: CASSSGTDTGELFF; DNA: TGTGCCAGCAGCTCCGGGACCGACACCGGGGAGCTGTTTTTT
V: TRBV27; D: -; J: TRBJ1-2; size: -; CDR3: CASSLGGASYGYTF; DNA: TGTGCCAGCAGTTTGGGAGGGGCCTCCTATGGCTACACCTTC
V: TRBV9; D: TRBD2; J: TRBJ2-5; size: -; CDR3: CASSPAPLAGWIETQYF; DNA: TGTGCCAGCAGCCCAGCGCCCCTAGCGGGATGGATAGAGACCCAGTACTTC
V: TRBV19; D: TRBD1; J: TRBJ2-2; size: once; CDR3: CASSIVSGGPGELFF; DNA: TGTGCCAGTAGCATCGTTTCAGGGGGCCCCGGGGAGCTGTTTTTT